A selection of T cell receptor beta chains follows, all from one sample in a study of blood T cell repertoires in COVID-19. Only in-frame clones appear in the TCRdb table, and some are missing; sequencing was by immunoSEQ multiplex PCR. The sample lists tens of thousands of clones, 87% occurring once. Sequencing was performed on peripheral blood. The receptors shown here come from a human donor in a cohort sampled during active COVID-19. Each CDR3 is given with its conserved first and last residue. The D gene is left open where the match is weak. Rows give clone size only sometimes, using once, few, many, or a class for an expanded clone.

>TRBJ1-1|NA|TRBD1|TRBV27|19
TGTGCCAGCAGTCCCAGCCCGTACCGGGACAGGGGATGGAGCACTGAAGCTTTCTTT
CASSPSPYRDRGWSTEAFF
>TRBJ1-1|NA|NA|TRBV28|12
TGTGCCAGCAGTTTCTCTCGCACTGAAGCTTTCTTT
CASSFSRTEAFF
>TRBJ2-1|NA|NA|TRBV10-3|14
TGTGCCATCAACGAGCCAGGGGTCTACAATGAGCAGTTCTTC
CAINEPGVYNEQFF
>TRBJ2-7|NA|NA|TRBV4-1|15
TGCGCCAGCAGCCAAGACGCCGAATCGGGCTACGAGCAGTACTTC
CASSQDAESGYEQYF
>TRBJ2-3|once|TRBD2|TRBV5-4|16
TGTGCCAGCAGTACCGGGACTAGCGGGTCCACAGATACGCAGTATTTT
CASSTGTSGSTDTQYF
>TRBJ2-1|NA|TRBD2|TRBV3-1/TRBV3-2|15
TGTGCCAGCAGCCAAGCGGGAGGGAAAAACAATGAGCAGTTCTTC
CASSQAGGKNNEQFF
>TRBJ2-1|NA|NA|TRBV3-1/TRBV3-2|16
TGTGCCAGCAGCCTCGCCGGGTCGGGATCATACAATGAGCAGTTCTTC
CASSLAGSGSYNEQFF
>TRBJ1-2|once|NA|TRBV28|13
TGTGCCACCGAACAGGGATCAGGCTATGGCTACACCTTC
CATEQGSGYGYTF
>TRBJ2-1|NA|NA|TRBV9|18
TGTGCCAGCAGCGTAAGCCCCCTGAGGGAGGCTTCCTACAATGAGCAGTTCTTC
CASSVSPLREASYNEQFF
>TRBJ1-2|once|NA|TRBV5-1|13
TGCGCCAGCAGCTTGGGCAGGATGAAGGGCTACACCTTC
CASSLGRMKGYTF
>TRBJ1-5|NA|NA|TRBV10-2|13
TGCGCCAGCAGCCCATCCAGCGGACAGCCCCAGCATTTT
CASSPSSGQPQHF
>TRBJ2-7|NA|TRBD1|TRBV7-6|16
TGTGCCAGCAGCCCCCAGGGACAGACAGGGGGCAACGAGCAGTACTTC
CASSPQGQTGGNEQYF
>TRBJ2-1|NA|TRBD1|TRBV12-5|18
TGTGCTAGTGGTTTGCTCCGTGGGGACAGGGGGCTTTGGAATGAGCAGTTCTTC
CASGLLRGDRGLWNEQFF
>TRBJ1-3|NA|TRBD1|TRBV9|19
TGTGCCAGCATGAACCCGGGACAGGGGACGCTCTGGACTGGAAACACCATATATTTT
CASMNPGQGTLWTGNTIYF
>TRBJ2-5|NA|TRBD2|TRBV9|15
TGTGCCAGCAGCGTTACTAGCGCCAGAGGGGAGACCCAGTACTTC
CASSVTSARGETQYF
>TRBJ2-3|NA|TRBD2|TRBV7-3|15
TGTGCCAGCAAATTGGAGGGACTAGCGCCAGATACGCAGTATTTT
CASKLEGLAPDTQYF
>TRBJ2-1|NA|TRBD2|TRBV9|17
TGTGCCAGCAGCGTCGGACCTAGCGGGAGTACGATAGAGGAGCAGTTCTTC
CASSVGPSGSTIEEQFF
>TRBJ1-2|once|NA|TRBV19|15
TGTGCCAGTAGCCTACAGGGCTCGGCTAACTATGGCTACACCTTC
CASSLQGSANYGYTF
>TRBJ2-1|NA|TRBD2|TRBV5-4|15
TGTGCCAGCAGCTTAACTAGCGGGAGGGGGGATGAGCAGTTCTTC
CASSLTSGRGDEQFF
>TRBJ2-5|NA|TRBD1|TRBV18|15
TGTGCCAGCTCGCCCAGGGGGCAAAAGGGGGAGACCCAGTACTTC
CASSPRGQKGETQYF
>TRBJ1-5|once|NA|TRBV21-1|18
TGTGCCAGCAGCAAAGGGGACAGGGATTTTAATAGCAATCAGCCCCAGCATTTT
CASSKGDRDFNSNQPQHF
>TRBJ1-1|NA|NA|TRBV11-2|14
TGTGCCAGCAGCTTTCGCCAGAGGGGGACTGAAGCTTTCTTT
CASSFRQRGTEAFF
>TRBJ1-5|NA|TRBD1|TRBV19|15
TGTGCCAGCTTAGGACAGGGTGGCAGCAATCAGCCCCAGCATTTT
CASLGQGGSNQPQHF
>TRBJ2-1|NA|TRBD1|TRBV6-5|15
TGTGCCAGCTCGATGTTACAGGGGGCCTACAATGAGCAGTTCTTC
CASSMLQGAYNEQFF
>TRBJ1-2|NA|NA|TRBV7-8|15
TGTGCCAGCGCAAACAACAGGGTATTGGGCTATGGCTACACCTTC
CASANNRVLGYGYTF
>TRBJ2-3|few|NA|TRBV10-3|12
TGTGCCATCGGTCCTAGCCCAGATACGCAGTATTTT
CAIGPSPDTQYF
>TRBJ1-1|NA|NA|TRBV7-2|13
TGTGCCAGCAGCTTAGTGAGGGAAACTGAAGCTTTCTTT
CASSLVRETEAFF
>TRBJ2-4|NA|NA|TRBV7-2|14
TGTGCCAGCAGCCCCATCTTCGGGGAGGGACATCAGTACTTC
CASSPIFGEGHQYF
>TRBJ2-1|NA|NA|TRBV28|16
TGTGCCAGCAGCACCCCCCGGGACCGGGGGATCGATGAGCAGTTCTTC
CASSTPRDRGIDEQFF
>TRBJ1-2|NA|TRBD1|TRBV7-3|17
TGTGCCAGCAGCCCGCATCAGGGGGCTATAGCTAACTATGGCTACACCTTC
CASSPHQGAIANYGYTF
>TRBJ1-5|few|TRBD1|TRBV27|14
TGTGCCAGCAGCCCCGGGACAGGGAATCAGCCCCAGCATTTT
CASSPGTGNQPQHF
>TRBJ1-2|once|NA|TRBV6-6|15
TGTGCCAGCAGCTACCTAGACAGTGATGGAGATGGCTACACCTTC
CASSYLDSDGDGYTF
>TRBJ2-6|NA|NA|TRBV5-1|16
TGCGCCAGCAGCTTGGGAAGGGGCTCTGGGGCCAACGTCCTGACTTTC
CASSLGRGSGANVLTF
>TRBJ2-7|NA|NA|TRBV5-1|13
TGCGCCAGCAGCTTGCGTCAGGGCGACGAGCAGTACTTC
CASSLRQGDEQYF
>TRBJ2-1|once|TRBD2|TRBV19|13
TGTGCCTCAAGGACTAGCGGGGACTATGAGCAGTTCTTC
CASRTSGDYEQFF
>TRBJ2-7|NA|NA|TRBV5-1|14
TGCGCCAGCAGCTTGGAGGGGAAATCCTACGAGCAGTACTTC
CASSLEGKSYEQYF
>TRBJ1-4|NA|NA|TRBV28|13
TGTGCCAGCAGTGCTGGACATAATGAAAAACTGTTTTTT
CASSAGHNEKLFF
>TRBJ2-5|NA|TRBD2|TRBV5-4|14
TGTGCCAGCAGCCCCGGGAGGGGGCAAGAGACCCAGTACTTC
CASSPGRGQETQYF
>TRBJ1-1|NA|NA|TRBV28|11
TGTGCCAGCAAGGGGGGGACTGAAGCTTTCTTT
CASKGGTEAFF